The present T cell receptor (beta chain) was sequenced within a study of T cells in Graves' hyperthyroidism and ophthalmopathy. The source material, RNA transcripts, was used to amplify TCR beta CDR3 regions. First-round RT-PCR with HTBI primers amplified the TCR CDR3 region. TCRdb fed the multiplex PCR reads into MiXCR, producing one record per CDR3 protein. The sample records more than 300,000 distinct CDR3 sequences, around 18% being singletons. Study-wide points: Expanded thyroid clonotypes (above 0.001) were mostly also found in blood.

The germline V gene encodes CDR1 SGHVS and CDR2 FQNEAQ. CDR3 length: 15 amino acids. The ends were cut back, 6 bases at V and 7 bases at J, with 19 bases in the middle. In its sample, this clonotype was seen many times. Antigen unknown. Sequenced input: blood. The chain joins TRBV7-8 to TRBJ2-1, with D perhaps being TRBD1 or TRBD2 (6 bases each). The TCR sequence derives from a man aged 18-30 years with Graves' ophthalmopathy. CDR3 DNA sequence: TGTGCCAGCAGACGCCTGGATTTAGGGGGGAATGAGCAGTTCTTC. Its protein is CASRRLDLGGNEQFF. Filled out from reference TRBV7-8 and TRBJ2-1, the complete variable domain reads GAGVSQSPRYKVAKRGQDVALRCDPISGHVSLFWYQQALGQGPEFLTYFQNEAQLDKSGLPSDRFFAERPEGSVSTLKIQRTQQEDSAVYLCASRRLDLGGNEQFFGPGTRLTVL.